One T cell receptor (beta chain) is described in this entry. What antigen it recognizes has not been identified. Base qualities are missing; no much larger clone stands one base away. Healthy HIV-negative adults with no recently reported acute infections or vaccinations were included as donors. Every donor was a Caucasian adult living in Nashville, Tennessee, USA. The CD8 memory samples were a combination of magnetically selected CD45RO+ cells and CCR7-negative CD45RA+ effector memory (TemRA) cells. After blood collection by leukapheresis, PBMCs were isolated using Ficoll-Histopaque density gradient centrifugation and then cryopreserved in the vapor phase of liquid nitrogen. Analytical flow cytometry was used to check the purity and quantity of every magnetically sorted T cell population. From each sorted fraction, genomic DNA was isolated and quantified by UV absorbance on a Nanodrop 2000c. Using the deep immunoSEQ assay, multiplex PCR amplified TCR CDR3 regions from genomic DNA. Extracted genomic DNA from each cell subset was distributed evenly across all wells of several immunoSEQ 96-well plates, and each plate was treated as a replicate. For sorted subsets, around 0.2 ug of genomic DNA, equivalent to tens of thousands of T cell genomes, went into each replicate PCR. Purified libraries were quantified with a Qubit 3.0 fluorometer, sized on a Bioanalyzer 2100, and re-quantified with the KAPA Library Quantification kit. A separate single-read 150-cycle Illumina NextSeq 550 flow cell was used to sequence each immunoSEQ 96-well plate. From the authors' description of their analysis: Because only junctional sequences without quality scores were contained in the immunoSEQ output, filtering matching that applied to full-length reads could not be performed. To assign V/J genes and CDR3, sequences were annotated using PyIR, a Python wrapper for IgBLAST v1.9, with IMGT germline references. Any read was removed if the V/J assignment was weak (E-value above 1e-6), the CDR3 was missing, or the read contained stop codons, out-of-frame junctions, or ambiguous translated residues. V3J clonotypes were defined by identical inferred V gene, J gene, and CDR3 amino acid sequence. Percentage overlap between repertoires was computed as shared unique clonotypes divided by the size of the smaller repertoire. Richness of each repertoire was evaluated using RTK rarefaction, the Chao1 estimator, and Recon v2.1 estimates of unobserved clonotypes. Generation probabilities were computed with OLGA for all TCRbeta clonotypes obtained by the gDNA method from four donors. Entries here come from immuneACCESS through TCRdb and include only in-frame sequences with V and J called. Some clones fail to appear in such tables; in the studies checked, an unresolved V gene covers under half of the shortfall, and the cause of the remainder is unknown. Clone size and V and J calls were adopted from that table, with D and trimming inferred from the DNA. The sample data list more than 550,000 clones, and about 90% of these were observed just once. The ten biggest clones cover about 34% of the sample.

This entry comes from a study of shared clonotypes between healthy human individuals (TCRdb year 2020). In the study overall: A few men and a couple of women, aged 18 to 49 years, made up the cohort. For each donor, CD4 naive and CD4 memory were each run on three plates, CD8 naive on two plates, and CD8 memory on one plate. To estimate repertoire size and how much clonotypes are shared between individuals, the study performed deep sequencing of blood TCR repertoires from roughly five healthy adults. To increase sequencing depth and limit assay-specific biases, different laboratories used diverse techniques to prepare libraries and sequence TCR repertoires. Leukapheresis yielded between about 0.85 and 10 billion PBMCs per donor. Summary of the overall study and its limitations: Higher generation probabilities were observed for clonotypes shared by all four sorted-subset donors than for non-shared clonotypes. Around 5.4% of naive CD4, 3.5% of naive CD8, 2.3% of memory CD4, and less than 0.45% of memory CD8 clonotypes were shared across a few donors. Only blood was sampled, and tissue TCR repertoires likely differ from those in blood. The genetic and exposure-history diversity represented was limited by the small number of donors. Naive subsets generally had larger estimated clonotype richness than memory subsets did. Even with the large sequencing depth, rarefaction of the sorted-subset datasets indicated that sequencing was incomplete. Pairwise subsampling led to the expectation that sequencing depth would affect the degree of clonotype sharing among donors.

The CDR3 measures 17 amino acids from cysteine to phenylalanine. CDR3 DNA is the only sequence kept; it has 51 bases, read in frame from the first base. Trimming at the junction amounts to 1 base on V and 5 bases on J, and the germline ends lie 18 bases apart. In the germline V gene (reference sequence), CDR1 corresponds to PRHDT and CDR2 to FYEKMQ. The sequence joins TRBV13 to TRBJ1-3; TRBD1 is a weak D gene call, 6 bases matching. The TCR originated in a man in his late teens or twenties in good health. Some clones in this sample may be carry-over from other donors' samples. The sample comprised memory CD8+ T cells from PBMCs. The cell subset or site label, as the study defines it: CD45RO+ cells pooled with CCR7-negative TemRA cells. The nucleotides read TGTGCCAGCAGCTTAGCCTCACAGGGAAAAGGGAGAAACACCATATATTTT. It is translated as CASSLASQGKGRNTIYF. Reference TRBV13 and TRBJ1-3 proteins supply the regions before and after the CDR3; the full variable domain is: AAGVIQSPRHLIKEKRETATLKCYPIPRHDTVYWYQQGPGQDPQFLISFYEKMQSDKGSIPDRFSAQQFSDYHSELNMSSLELGDSALYFCASSLASQGKGRNTIYFGEGSWLTVV.